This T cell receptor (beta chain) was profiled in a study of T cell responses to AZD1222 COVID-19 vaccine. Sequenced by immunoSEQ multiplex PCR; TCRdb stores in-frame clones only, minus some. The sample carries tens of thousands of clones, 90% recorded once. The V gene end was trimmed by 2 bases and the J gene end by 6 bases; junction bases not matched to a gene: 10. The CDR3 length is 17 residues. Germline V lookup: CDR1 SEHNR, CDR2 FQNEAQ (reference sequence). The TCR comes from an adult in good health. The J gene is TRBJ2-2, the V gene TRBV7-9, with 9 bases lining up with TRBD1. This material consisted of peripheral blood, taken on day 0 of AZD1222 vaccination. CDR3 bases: TGTGCCAGCAGCTTAATGAGTTACAGGGGGCTCTCCGGGGAGCTGTTTTTT. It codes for CASSLMSYRGLSGELFF.